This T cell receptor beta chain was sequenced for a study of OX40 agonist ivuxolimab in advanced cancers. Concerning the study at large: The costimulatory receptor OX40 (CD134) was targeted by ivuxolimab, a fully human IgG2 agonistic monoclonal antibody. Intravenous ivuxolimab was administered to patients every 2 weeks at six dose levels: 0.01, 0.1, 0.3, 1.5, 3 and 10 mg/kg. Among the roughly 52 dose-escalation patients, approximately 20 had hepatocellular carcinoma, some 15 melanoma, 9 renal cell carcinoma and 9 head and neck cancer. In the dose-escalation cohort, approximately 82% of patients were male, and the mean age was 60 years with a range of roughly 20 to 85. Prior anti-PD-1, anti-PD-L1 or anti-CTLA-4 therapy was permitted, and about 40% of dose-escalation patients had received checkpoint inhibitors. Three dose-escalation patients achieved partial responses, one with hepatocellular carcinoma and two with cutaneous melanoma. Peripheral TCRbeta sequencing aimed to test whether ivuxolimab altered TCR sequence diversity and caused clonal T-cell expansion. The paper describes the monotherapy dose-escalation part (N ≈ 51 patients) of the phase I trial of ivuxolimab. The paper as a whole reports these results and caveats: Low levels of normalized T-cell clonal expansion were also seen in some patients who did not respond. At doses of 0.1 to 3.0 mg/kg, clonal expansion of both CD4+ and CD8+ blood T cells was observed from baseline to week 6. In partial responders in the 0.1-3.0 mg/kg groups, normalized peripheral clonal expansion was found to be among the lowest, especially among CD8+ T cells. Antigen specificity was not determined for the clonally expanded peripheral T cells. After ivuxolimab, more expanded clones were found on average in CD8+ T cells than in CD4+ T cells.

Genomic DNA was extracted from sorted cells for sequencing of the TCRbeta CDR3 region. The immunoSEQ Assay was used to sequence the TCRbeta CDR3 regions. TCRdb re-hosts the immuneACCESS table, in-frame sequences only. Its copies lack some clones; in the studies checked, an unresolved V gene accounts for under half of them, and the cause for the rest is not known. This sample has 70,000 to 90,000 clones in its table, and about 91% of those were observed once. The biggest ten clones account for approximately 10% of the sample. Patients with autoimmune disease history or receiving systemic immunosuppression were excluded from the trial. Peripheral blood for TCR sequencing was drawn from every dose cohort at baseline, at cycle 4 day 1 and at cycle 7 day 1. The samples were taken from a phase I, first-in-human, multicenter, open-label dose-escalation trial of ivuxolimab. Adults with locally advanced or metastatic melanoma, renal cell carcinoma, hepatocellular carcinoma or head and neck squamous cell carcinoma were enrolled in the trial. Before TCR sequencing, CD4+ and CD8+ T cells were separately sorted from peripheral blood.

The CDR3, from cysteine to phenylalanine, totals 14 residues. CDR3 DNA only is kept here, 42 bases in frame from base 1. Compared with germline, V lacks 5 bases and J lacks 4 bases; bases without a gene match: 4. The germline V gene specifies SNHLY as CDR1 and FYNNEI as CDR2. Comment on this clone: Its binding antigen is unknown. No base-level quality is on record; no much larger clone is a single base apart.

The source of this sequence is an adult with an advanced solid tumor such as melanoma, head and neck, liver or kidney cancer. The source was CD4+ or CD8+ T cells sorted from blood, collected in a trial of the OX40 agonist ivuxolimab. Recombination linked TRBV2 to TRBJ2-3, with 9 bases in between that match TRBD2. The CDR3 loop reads CASSFSGSADTQYF. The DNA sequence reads TGTGCCAGCAGTTTTAGCGGGAGTGCAGATACGCAGTATTTT.